Listed below are T cell receptor beta chains from one sample, sequenced in a study of CD8 T cells in Susac syndrome. TCRdb independently ran MiXCR on the immunoSEQ multiplex PCR reads; one entry per CDR3 protein. The table has a few hundred thousand distinct CDR3 sequences, approximately 85% seen once; the top ten hold 0.09% to 0.15%. The sample comprised CD8+ T cells from PBMCs. The receptors were sampled from a human donor with multiple sclerosis. Each CDR3 is given with its conserved first and last residue. D genes are given only for firm matches. Size is omitted from some rows. Given values are once, few, many or a class for expanded clones.

>TRBV6-1|-|TRBJ2-3|-
CASSEGGGETDTQYF
TGTGCCAGCAGTGAAGGGGGCGGGGAAACAGATACGCAGTATTTT
>TRBV27|-|TRBJ2-1|TRBD2
CASSLSTSGRNEQFF
TGTGCCAGCAGTTTATCGACTAGCGGGAGGAATGAGCAGTTCTTC
>TRBV12-5|-|TRBJ2-1|-
CASGLTYNEQFF
TGTGCTAGTGGTTTGACTTACAATGAGCAGTTCTTC
>TRBV3-1|-|TRBJ2-5|TRBD2
CASSQAGLAGEEETQYF
TGTGCCAGCAGCCAAGCGGGACTAGCGGGGGAGGAAGAGACCCAGTACTTC
>TRBV7-7|-|TRBJ2-1|TRBD2
CASSLAGGPRNEQFF
TGTGCTAGCAGCCTAGCGGGAGGGCCTCGGAATGAGCAGTTCTTC
>TRBV10-3|-|TRBJ1-2|-
CAISESSTGRPHGYTF
TGTGCCATCAGTGAGTCATCCACAGGTCGACCCCATGGCTACACCTTC
>TRBV20-1|-|TRBJ2-1|TRBD1
CSAIYRDRGRLNEQFF
TGCAGTGCTATTTACCGGGACAGGGGGCGCCTCAATGAGCAGTTCTTC
>TRBV12-5|-|TRBJ2-1|-
CASAPGLPSYNEQFF
TGTGCTAGTGCACCCGGACTGCCCTCCTACAATGAGCAGTTCTTC
>TRBV28|-|TRBJ2-5|TRBD1
CASSSDRGLTETQYF
TGTGCCAGCAGTTCAGACAGGGGGCTTACAGAGACCCAGTACTTC
>TRBV19|-|TRBJ2-1|-
CASSISSYNEQFF
TGTGCCAGTAGTATTAGCTCCTACAATGAGCAGTTCTTC
>TRBV12-3/TRBV12-4|-|TRBJ2-7|TRBD2
CASSFRLADYEQYF
TGTGCCAGCAGTTTTAGACTAGCGGACTACGAGCAGTACTTC
>TRBV4-2|-|TRBJ1-5|-
CASSQVVRDDQPQHF
TGTGCCAGCAGCCAAGTTGTCAGGGATGATCAGCCCCAGCATTTT
>TRBV27|-|TRBJ2-3|-
CASWGTDTQYF
TGTGCCAGCTGGGGCACAGATACGCAGTATTTT
>TRBV6-1|-|TRBJ2-7|-
CASSDYRSYEQYF
TGTGCCAGCAGTGACTACAGGAGCTACGAGCAGTACTTC
>TRBV24-1|-|TRBJ1-1|-
CATSENTGMAEAFF
TGTGCCACCAGTGAGAATACAGGGATGGCCGAAGCTTTCTTT
>TRBV27|-|TRBJ2-7|TRBD2
CASRFQAGDYEQYF
TGTGCCAGCAGATTTCAAGCGGGGGACTACGAGCAGTACTTC
>TRBV3-1|-|TRBJ2-3|TRBD2
CASSQDGLAGGHTDTQYF
TGTGCCAGCAGCCAAGACGGACTAGCGGGGGGGCACACAGATACGCAGTATTTT
>TRBV5-1|-|TRBJ1-1|-
CASKDSLNTEAFF
TGCGCCAGCAAAGACAGCCTGAACACTGAAGCTTTCTTT
>TRBV7-9|once|TRBJ1-4|-
CASSLEAAASEKLFF
TGTGCCAGCAGCTTAGAGGCCGCTGCTAGCGAAAAACTGTTTTTT
>TRBV27|-|TRBJ1-1|-
CASSFGLTTEAFF
TGTGCCAGCAGTTTTGGACTGACCACTGAAGCTTTCTTT
>TRBV19|-|TRBJ1-1|-
CASSIDGGRTEAFF
TGTGCCAGTAGTATCGACGGGGGAAGGACTGAAGCTTTCTTT
>TRBV2|-|TRBJ2-1|-
CASTEGYEQFF
TGTGCCAGCACCGAGGGTTATGAGCAGTTCTTC
>TRBV19|-|TRBJ2-1|-
CASSIDDTYNEQFF
TGTGCCAGTAGTATAGATGACACCTACAATGAGCAGTTCTTC
>TRBV11-2|-|TRBJ2-4|-
CASSPSLYPVGNIQYF
TGTGCCAGCAGCCCAAGCCTCTATCCGGTGGGAAACATTCAGTACTTC
>TRBV6-1|-|TRBJ1-2|-
CASSEAYGVYGYTF
TGTGCCAGCAGCGAAGCGTACGGGGTCTATGGCTACACCTTC
>TRBV27|few|TRBJ1-5|-
CASSLRGGVQPQHF
TGTGCCAGCAGTTTGAGGGGGGGGGTTCAGCCCCAGCATTTT
>TRBV7-2|few|TRBJ2-7|-
CASSLLRGERSYEQYF
TGTGCCAGCAGCTTATTAAGAGGGGAACGCTCCTACGAGCAGTACTTC